This T cell receptor (beta chain) was recovered during a study of preoperative IRX-2 immunotherapy in early breast cancer (dated by TCRdb to about 2019). Taken with the paper, the label for treatment or condition translates to: preoperative locoregional IRX-2 cytokine immunotherapy. The samples were obtained from a phase Ib study in which preoperative, locoregional IRX-2 cytokine immunotherapy intended to prime immune responses was tested. The donors were early-stage breast cancer patients who were given IRX-2 prior to surgery. The library was built by means of the immunoSEQ multiplex PCR assay. TCRdb carries this immuneACCESS record with in-frame sequences only. Its versions omit some clonotypes, under half of them owing to an unresolved V gene in the studies checked, with the rest unexplained. This sample has about 67,000 clones in its table, and roughly 95% of those were observed once. The ten largest account for roughly 1.7% of the sample.

On this clone itself: Its antigen is unknown. No much larger clone exists at a distance of one base, and base qualities are not known.

The germline V gene (reference sequence) yields GTSNPN for CDR1 and SVGIG for CDR2. Counted from cysteine to phenylalanine, this CDR3 has 15 amino acids. Of all the DNA, just the CDR3 is kept, 45 bases in frame from base 1. From V the trimming removes 2 bases and from J it removes 5 bases, while the gene matches leave 9 bases of the junction unaccounted for. Specimen collection occurred from a patient treated with IRX-2 immunotherapy. This TCR was recovered from a human donor with breast cancer. The rearranged segments are TRBV30 and TRBJ2-5; TRBD1 fits 9 bases in the junction. The DNA sequence reads TGTGCCTGGAGTCGTCTACAGGGGGCTTGGGAGACCCAGTACTTC. This sequence encodes CAWSRLQGAWETQYF.